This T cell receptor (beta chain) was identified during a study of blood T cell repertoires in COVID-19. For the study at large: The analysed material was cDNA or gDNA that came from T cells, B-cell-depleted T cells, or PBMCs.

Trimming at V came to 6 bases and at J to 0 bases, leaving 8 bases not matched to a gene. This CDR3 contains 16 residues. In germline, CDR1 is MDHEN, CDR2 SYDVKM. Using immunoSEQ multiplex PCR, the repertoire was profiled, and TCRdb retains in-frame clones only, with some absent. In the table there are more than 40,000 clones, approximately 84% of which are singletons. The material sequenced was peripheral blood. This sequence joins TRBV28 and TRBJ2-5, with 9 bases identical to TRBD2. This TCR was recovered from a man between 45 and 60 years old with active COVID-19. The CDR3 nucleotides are TGTGCCAGCAGACCAAGACTAGCGGCGTACCAAGAGACCCAGTACTTC. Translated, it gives CASRPRLAAYQETQYF.